What follows are 5 T cell receptor beta chains derived from one specimen sequenced in a study of OX40 agonist ivuxolimab in advanced cancers. Assay used: immunoSEQ multiplex PCR; TCRdb lists only in-frame clones, some missing. Found here are about 19,000 clones, 70% to 90% of them singletons; the top ten hold around 50%. The sample here was CD4+ or CD8+ T cells sorted from blood, taken in a trial of the OX40 agonist ivuxolimab. These receptors were obtained from an adult with an advanced solid tumor such as melanoma, head and neck, liver or kidney cancer.

The J gene is TRBJ1-3, the V gene TRBV6-6, with TRBD1 as a possible D gene (5 bases). Deletions cut 2 bases from V and 1 base from J, with 9 bases between. Per the germline V gene, CDR1 is MNHNY and CDR2 is SVGAGI (reference sequence). The CDR3 covers 15 residues. CDR3: CASSYPKGSGNTIYF. The CDR3 nucleotides are TGTGCCAGCAGTTACCCGAAGGGGTCTGGAAACACCATATATTTT.

V gene TRBV6-6 combines with J gene TRBJ2-7; D not certain. The CDR3 is 15 amino acids. Germline assignment: CDR1 MNHNY and CDR2 SVGAGI (reference sequence). The V gene lost 5 bases and the J gene lost 1 base, with 15 bases spanning the gap. The CDR3 here is CASSPADFPSYEQYF. DNA for the CDR3: TGTGCCAGCAGTCCCGCAGACTTCCCTTCCTACGAGCAGTACTTC.

V usage is TRBV29-1 and J usage is TRBJ2-7; TRBD2 matches 9 bases. Trimming at V came to 2 bases and at J to 1 base, leaving 6 bases not matched to a gene. From germline, CDR1 is SQVTM and CDR2 ANQGSEA. The CDR3 runs 15 residues. This chain's CDR3 is CSVESPSGMSYEQYF. The CDR3 DNA reads as TGCAGCGTTGAATCCCCTAGCGGGATGTCCTACGAGCAGTACTTC.

The gene calls are TRBV11-2 and TRBJ2-7, with D possibly being TRBD1 or TRBD2 (5 bases each). CDR1 SGHAT and CDR2 FQNNGV come from the germline V gene. This CDR3 has 16 amino acids. Trimming shortened V by 1 base and J by 0 bases, and 13 bases separated the two germline ends. Here the CDR3 DNA reads TGTGCCAGCAGCTTAGGACCGGGACCCAGCTCCTACGAGCAGTACTTC. This encodes CASSLGPGPSSYEQYF. The full variable domain, its missing parts supplied by reference TRBV11-2 and TRBJ2-7, is EAGVAQSPRYKIIEKRQSVAFWCNPISGHATLYWYQQILGQGPKLLIQFQNNGVVDDSQLPKDRFSAERLKGVDSTLKIQPAKLEDSAVYLCASSLGPGPSSYEQYFGPGTRLTVT.

The chain combines TRBV18 with TRBJ1-1, with no clear D. Trimming took off 6 bases at V and 7 bases at J, with 9 bases between the two ends. CDR1 KGHSH and CDR2 LQKENI come from the germline V gene. CDR3 length: 11 amino acids. For the CDR3, the DNA is TGTGCCAGCTCCCCGGGCGGTGAAGCTTTCTTT. Residues: CASSPGGEAFF.